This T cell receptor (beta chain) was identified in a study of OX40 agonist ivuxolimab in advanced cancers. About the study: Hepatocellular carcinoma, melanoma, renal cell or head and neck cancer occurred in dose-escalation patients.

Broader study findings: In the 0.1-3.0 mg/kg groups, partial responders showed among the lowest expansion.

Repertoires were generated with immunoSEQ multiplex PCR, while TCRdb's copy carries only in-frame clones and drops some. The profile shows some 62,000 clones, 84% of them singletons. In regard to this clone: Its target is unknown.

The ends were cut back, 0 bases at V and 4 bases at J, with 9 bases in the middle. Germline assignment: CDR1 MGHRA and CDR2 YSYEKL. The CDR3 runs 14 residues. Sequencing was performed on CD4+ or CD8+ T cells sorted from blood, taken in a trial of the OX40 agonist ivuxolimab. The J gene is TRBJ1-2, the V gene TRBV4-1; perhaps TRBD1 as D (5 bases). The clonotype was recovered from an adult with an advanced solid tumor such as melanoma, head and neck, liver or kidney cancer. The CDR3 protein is CASSQDQGTYGYTF. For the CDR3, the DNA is TGCGCCAGCAGCCAAGATCAGGGAACCTATGGCTACACCTTC.